Following are 25 T cell receptor beta chains from one sample sequenced in a study of OX40 agonist ivuxolimab in advanced cancers. Profiled with immunoSEQ multiplex PCR; TCRdb holds only in-frame clones, not every one. The repertoire holds under 85,000 clones, with approximately 89% as singletons. Material: CD4+ or CD8+ T cells sorted from blood, obtained in a trial of the OX40 agonist ivuxolimab. The source of these receptors is an adult with an advanced solid tumor such as melanoma, head and neck, liver or kidney cancer.

The V call is TRBV5-6, the J call TRBJ2-7; D uncertain. The CDR3 is 13 residues long. V lost 4 bases and J lost 2, with 10 bases in between. Germline CDR1 and CDR2: SGHDT and YYEEEE. CDR3 protein: CASSLGFAYEQYF. CDR3 in DNA: TGTGCCAGCAGCCTGGGCTTTGCCTACGAGCAGTACTTC.

This clone was observed a handful of times. The V and J genes are TRBV2 and TRBJ2-2; no clear D gene. Germline lookup yields CDR1 SNHLY and CDR2 FYNNEI. Trimming stripped 7 bases from V and 7 bases from J, with 13 bases between. The length of the CDR3 is 13 residues. CDR3 bases: TGTGCCAGCATACGGGCGAGAGACGGGGAGCTGTTTTTT. Translating it yields CASIRARDGELFF.

This clone was detected only once. J is TRBJ1-5 and V is TRBV19; 9 nucleotides align to TRBD1. The length of the CDR3 is 17 residues. V dropped 5 bases and J dropped 3; count of bases not matched to a gene: 11. In germline, CDR1 is LNHDA, CDR2 SQIVND (reference sequence). The CDR3 coding sequence is TGTGCCAGTAGTGCGACTCCGGGACAGGGAATCAATCAGCCCCAGCATTTT. Its protein product is CASSATPGQGINQPQHF.

Only a few counts were recorded for this clone. The gene calls are TRBV9 and TRBJ2-5; 7 positions match TRBD2. Trimming at V came to 0 bases and at J to 4 bases, leaving 3 bases not matched to a gene. Germline assignment: CDR1 SGDLS and CDR2 YYNGEE. The CDR3 runs to 14 residues. The CDR3 region is CASSVAVAGETQYF. In DNA form, the CDR3 reads TGTGCCAGCAGCGTAGCGGTAGCGGGAGAGACCCAGTACTTC.

For the CDR3, the DNA is TGTGCCAGCAGTTTATTCCAGGGGGCTAACTATGGCTACACCTTC. This encodes CASSLFQGANYGYTF. The chain couples TRBV28 to TRBJ1-2, with 7 bases aligning to TRBD1. Germline loops: CDR1 MDHEN, CDR2 SYDVKM. V trimming: 1 base; J trimming: 0 bases; junction bases outside the gene matches: 2. The CDR3 has 15 amino acids.

This chain uses TRBV6-6 with TRBJ1-1; TRBD1 matches 7 bases. The CDR3 runs to 16 residues. CDR1 is MNHNY and CDR2 is SVGAGI in the germline V gene (reference sequence). After removal of 2 bases from V and 4 bases from J, the junction contained 10 bases not matched to a gene. CDR3 loop: CASSYGDSLVGTEAFF. DNA for the CDR3: TGTGCCAGCAGTTACGGGGACAGCCTCGTGGGCACTGAAGCTTTCTTT.

This clone was detected once. The chain links TRBV9 to TRBJ2-5; 8 bases match TRBD2. Trimming cost V 1 base and J 7 bases; bases outside gene matches: 3. The CDR3 is 13 residues long. Germline V gene data show CDR1 as SGDLS and CDR2 as YYNGEE. The CDR3 sequence is CASSVLREGTQYF. The CDR3 region has the DNA TGTGCCAGCAGCGTACTTCGGGAGGGGACCCAGTACTTC.

This clone has just a few counts. The chain uses TRBV5-6 and TRBJ2-7; a weak D match, TRBD1 (5 bases). Per germline, CDR1 SGHDT and CDR2 YYEEEE. Trimming stripped 2 bases from V and 0 bases from J, with 12 bases between. There are 15 residues in the CDR3. The CDR3 bases are TGTGCCAGCAGCTTCTTACAGGAACTCTCCTACGAGCAGTACTTC. Translation: CASSFLQELSYEQYF.

This CDR3 is CASSLQGNEKLFF. CDR3 coding DNA: TGTGCCAGCAGCTTACAGGGGAATGAAAAACTGTTTTTT. The rearrangement links TRBV6-6 to TRBJ1-4, with 7 bases identical to TRBD1. This CDR3 is built from 13 residues. V dropped 6 bases and J dropped 5; count of bases not matched to a gene: 3. In germline, CDR1 is MNHNY, CDR2 SVGAGI (reference sequence).

The chain uses TRBV7-9 and TRBJ2-1, with TRBD1 identical over 7 bases. Per germline, CDR1 SEHNR and CDR2 FQNEAQ (reference sequence). The V gene end was trimmed by 9 bases and the J gene end by 5 bases; junction bases not matched to a gene: 7. The CDR3 sequence is 13 residues long. CDR3 protein: CASQMGTDNEQFF. In nucleotides, the CDR3 is TGTGCCAGTCAGATGGGGACAGACAATGAGCAGTTCTTC.

CDR3 loop: CASRRDINTGELFF. Here the CDR3 DNA reads TGTGCCAGCAGAAGGGACATTAACACCGGGGAGCTGTTTTTT. The chain recombines TRBV6-5 with TRBJ2-2; D might be TRBD1 (6 bases). Germline CDR1 MNHEY, CDR2 SVGAGI. Trimming removed 6 bases at V and 2 bases at J, with 10 bases between. CDR3 size: 14 residues.

The CDR3 DNA reads TGTGCCAGCAGCTTCACACAGGGGTCAGCTTTCTTT. Its translation: CASSFTQGSAFF. The chain is built from TRBV11-2 and TRBJ1-1; 7 bases align to TRBD1. Germline CDR1 reads SGHAT; CDR2 reads FQNNGV. With 3 bases clipped from V and 10 bases from J, the junction kept 5 bases outside the gene matches. CDR3 length equals 12 residues.

The chain has TRBV9 and TRBJ2-2; 8 nucleotides align to TRBD2. V lost 2 bases and J lost 7; bases outside the gene matches: 7. The CDR3 loop spans 15 amino acids. Per the germline V gene, CDR1 is SGDLS and CDR2 is YYNGEE. The chain's CDR3 is CASSVDGSGGGELFF. CDR3 nucleotides: TGTGCCAGCAGCGTTGACGGGAGCGGGGGCGGGGAGCTGTTTTTT.

This chain joins TRBV7-2 and TRBJ2-7, with 8 bases matching TRBD1. J gave up 1 base and V 1 base, and 3 bases lay outside the gene matches. The CDR3 is made up of 15 amino acids. The germline gives CDR1 SGHTA, CDR2 FQGNSA. CDR3 protein: CASSLGQGFSYEQYF. CDR3 DNA sequence: TGTGCCAGCAGCTTAGGACAGGGGTTTTCCTACGAGCAGTACTTC.

The V and J genes are TRBV18 and TRBJ2-3; 9 nucleotides align to TRBD2. This CDR3 comprises 17 residues. In germline, CDR1 is KGHSH, CDR2 LQKENI. V dropped 3 bases and J dropped 5; count of bases not matched to a gene: 12. CDR3: CASSPGIAGALEDTQYF. The CDR3 DNA reads as TGTGCCAGCTCACCTGGAATAGCGGGAGCCCTCGAAGATACGCAGTATTTT.

The V and J genes are TRBV19 and TRBJ2-2, with TRBD1 matching over 9 bases. Per germline, CDR1 LNHDA and CDR2 SQIVND (reference sequence). The V gene end was trimmed by 7 bases and the J gene end by 4 bases; junction bases not matched to a gene: 7. The CDR3 is made up of 15 amino acids. The CDR3 DNA sequence: TGTGCCAGTAACTCCGGGACAGGGTTCACCGGGGAGCTGTTTTTT. Translated: CASNSGTGFTGELFF.

The rearrangement joins TRBV27 to TRBJ1-1, with 7 bases lining up with TRBD1. Germline V lookup: CDR1 MNHEY, CDR2 SMNVEV (reference sequence). Germline trimming cut 6 bases from V and 1 base from J; bases unmatched to any gene: 5. The CDR3 is made up of 14 amino acids. The CDR3 region is CASRTGSRNTEAFF. CDR3 sequence (DNA): TGTGCCAGCAGGACAGGGAGTCGGAACACTGAAGCTTTCTTT.

This chain joins TRBV2 and TRBJ1-3, with D hard to call. The length of the CDR3 is 14 residues. V was pared by 3 bases and J by 9 bases, with 15 bases between. CDR1 and CDR2 from the germline V gene are SNHLY and FYNNEI. The CDR3: CASSDGGRLGTIYF. CDR3 bases: TGTGCCAGCAGTGATGGCGGTCGCCTCGGCACCATATATTTT.

The V gene is TRBV7-9, the J gene TRBJ1-6; no reliable D call. Germline CDR1 SEHNR, CDR2 FQNEAQ (reference sequence). V gave up 5 bases and J gave up 9 bases, with 17 bases separating them. This CDR3 is 15 amino acids long. The DNA for the CDR3 is TGTGCCAGCAGCCCCCTTGAAACGTCTAGTTCACCCCTCCACTTT. It encodes CASSPLETSSSPLHF.

The chain couples TRBV9 to TRBJ2-5, with TRBD2 identical over 8 bases. The CDR3 has 16 residues. Germline lookup yields CDR1 SGDLS and CDR2 YYNGEE. J lost 1 base, V lost 4 bases, and 9 bases had no gene match. The DNA for the CDR3 is TGTGCCAGCAGCCCGCGGACTAGCACTGCCCAAGAGACCCAGTACTTC. Translation: CASSPRTSTAQETQYF.

V is TRBV7-2 and J is TRBJ2-5; either TRBD1 or TRBD2 may fit D (5 bases each). CDR1 is SGHTA and CDR2 is FQGNSA in the germline V gene. This CDR3 has 15 residues. V lost 5 bases, J lost 4 bases, and 17 bases lay in between. In DNA, the CDR3 is TGTGCCAGCAGCCTCGGGACCCACACAGTAGAGACCCAGTACTTC. Amino acid sequence: CASSLGTHTVETQYF. Full variable domain (missing parts from reference TRBV7-2 and TRBJ2-5): GAGVSQSPSNKVTEKGKDVELRCDPISGHTALYWYRQSLGQGLEFLIYFQGNSAPDKSGLPSDRFSAERTGGSVSTLTIQRTQQEDSAVYLCASSLGTHTVETQYFGPGTRLLVL.

The genes are TRBV27 and TRBJ2-2; D unresolved. V dropped 6 bases and J dropped 4 bases, with 15 bases sitting between them. Per germline, CDR1 MNHEY and CDR2 SMNVEV (reference sequence). The CDR3 totals 15 residues. The CDR3 DNA reads TGTGCCAGCAGCTCAATCGGAGAGACCACCGGGGAGCTGTTTTTT. Encoded protein: CASSSIGETTGELFF.

The rearrangement uses TRBV5-1 and TRBJ2-1, with 10 bases that match TRBD1. In germline, CDR1 is SGHRS, CDR2 YFSETQ. The V segment lost 4 bases and the J segment 5 bases; nucleotides outside the gene matches: 9. This CDR3 region has 16 residues. CDR3 sequence reads: CASSHPPGQGNNEQFF. The CDR3 DNA sequence: TGCGCCAGCAGCCACCCTCCGGGACAGGGGAACAATGAGCAGTTCTTC.

The chain joins TRBV7-9 to TRBJ2-3, with D unclear. Germline CDR1 is SEHNR and CDR2 is FQNEAQ (reference sequence). Between the trimmed V and J ends, which lost 5 bases and 6 bases, there was a span of 15 bases. The CDR3 is made up of 14 amino acids. Written as DNA, the CDR3 is TGTGCCAGCAGCACTCTGGGCGGATGGGATACGCAGTATTTT. This translates into CASSTLGGWDTQYF.

As concerns this clone: The sample has other DNA sequences that encode this CDR3 too. The chain has TRBV5-8 and TRBJ2-7; D is unclear. In germline, CDR1 is SGHTS, CDR2 YDEGEE. The CDR3 has 12 residues. V gave up 0 bases and J gave up 4 bases, with 5 bases separating them. CDR3 in amino acids: CASSLAIYEQYF. The CDR3, as DNA: TGTGCCAGCAGCTTGGCCATATACGAGCAGTACTTC. The entire variable domain, with the rest obtained from reference TRBV5-8 and TRBJ2-7, is as follows: EAGVTQSPTHLIKTRGQQATLRCSPISGHTSVYWYQQALGLGLQFLLWYDEGEERNRGNFPPRFSGRQFPNYSSELNVNALELEDSALYLCASSLAIYEQYFGPGTRLTVT.